The T cell receptor (beta chain) described here comes from a study of early T cells in non-severe SARS-CoV-2 infection. Study as a whole: Unsorted whole-blood RNA was sequenced in bulk, leaving chains unpaired.

Germline V gives CDR1 LNHDA, CDR2 SQIVND (reference sequence). The V and J ends lost 5 bases and 5 bases respectively, with 12 bases between them. This CDR3 contains 13 residues. This clonotype was seen repeatedly, ten times or more. In the library, individual cDNA molecules carried attached unique molecular identifiers. TCRdb recomputed calls from the 5' RACE reads with MiXCR, one row per CDR3 protein. This sample has roughly 35,000 distinct CDR3 sequences, with 5.8% found just once. This TCR was sampled from an adult who was a healthcare worker with PCR-confirmed SARS-CoV-2 infection or an uninfected control (not recorded which). Sequencing was done on a sample of whole blood. The chain is built from TRBV19 and TRBJ2-5; a weak D match, TRBD2 (6 bases). The DNA of the CDR3 is TGTGCCAGTAGTGGAGGGGTCGGGGAGACCCAGTACTTC. It specifies CASSGGVGETQYF.